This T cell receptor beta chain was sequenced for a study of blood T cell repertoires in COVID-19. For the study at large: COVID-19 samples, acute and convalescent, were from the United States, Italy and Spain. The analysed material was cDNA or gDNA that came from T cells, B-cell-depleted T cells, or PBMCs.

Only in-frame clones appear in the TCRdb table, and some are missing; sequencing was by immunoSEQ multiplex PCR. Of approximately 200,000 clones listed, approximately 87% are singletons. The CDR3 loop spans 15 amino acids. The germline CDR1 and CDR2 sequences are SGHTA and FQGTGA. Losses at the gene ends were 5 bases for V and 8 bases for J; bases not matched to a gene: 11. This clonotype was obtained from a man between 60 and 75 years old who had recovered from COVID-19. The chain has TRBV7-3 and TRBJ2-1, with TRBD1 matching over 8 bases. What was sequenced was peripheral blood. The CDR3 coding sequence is TGTGCCAGCAGCCCGAGGGGACAGGCCTTGGATGAGCAGTTCTTC. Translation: CASSPRGQALDEQFF.